The clone carrying this T cell receptor beta chain was picked up a small number of times. The antigen remains unidentified. The CDR3 extends over 14 amino acids. Trimming at V came to 4 bases and at J to 4 bases, leaving 2 bases not matched to a gene. This specimen comes from a study of T cells in Graves' hyperthyroidism and ophthalmopathy. Looking at the study overall: Peripheral blood was taken when the disease was first diagnosed, before any treatment began. The study's findings and limits: It was a median roughly 6.5 months before onset that the model predicted ophthalmopathy. Most clonotypes expanded in the thyroid (above 0.001) were also present in blood.

Amplified TCR beta CDR3 regions came from RNA transcripts. First-round RT-PCR targeting the TCR CDR3 was performed with the HTBI primer set. TCRdb itself ran the multiplex PCR reads through MiXCR, one entry per CDR3 protein. The sample has roughly 840,000 distinct CDR3 sequences, around 38% seen once. The hyperthyroidism was newly diagnosed and had lasted under 2 months; the patients were aged 18 to 65. The chain recombines TRBV12-3 or TRBV12-4 with TRBJ1-4; 8 nucleotides match TRBD1. This sequence was found in a man in his late teens or twenties with Graves' hyperthyroidism. Sequencing was done on a sample of blood. The CDR3 region has the DNA TGTGCCAGCAGTTGGACAGGGTTTAATGAAAAACTGTTTTTT. Its translation: CASSWTGFNEKLFF.